The rows below give T cell receptor beta chains drawn from one sample of a study of blood T cell repertoires in COVID-19. Data came from immunoSEQ multiplex PCR; TCRdb stores just in-frame clones and leaves some out. Here the sample spans fewer than 350,000 clones, roughly 91% being singletons. The sample taken for sequencing was PBMCs or T cells enriched from blood (not recorded which). Receptors were obtained from a woman in her fifties or sixties in a cohort exposed to, infected with or recovered from COVID-19 (not recorded which). The CDR3 runs from the conserved cysteine through the conserved F or W. A D gene is named only where the DNA matches it firmly. Not all rows give a size; the values are once, few, many and, for expanded clones, a class.

V gene	J gene	D gene	clone size	CDR3 protein	CDR3 DNA
TRBV24-1	TRBJ2-2	-	-	CATSDFAPQGRDVGELFF	TGTGCCACCAGTGATTTTGCCCCACAGGGTAGGGATGTCGGGGAGCTGTTTTTT
TRBV6-1	TRBJ2-1	-	few	CASSEQSTVNNEQFF	TGTGCCAGCAGTGAACAGTCCACCGTTAACAATGAGCAGTTCTTC
TRBV5-1	TRBJ2-1	-	-	CASSVQVNNEQFF	TGCGCCAGCAGCGTGCAGGTGAACAATGAGCAGTTCTTC
TRBV7-9	TRBJ2-2	-	-	CASTPRGSAGELFF	TGTGCCAGCACCCCCCGGGGGTCGGCCGGGGAGCTGTTTTTT
TRBV7-2	TRBJ2-2	TRBD2	-	CASSLVVLAGAGELFF	TGTGCCAGCAGCTTAGTAGTCCTAGCGGGAGCCGGGGAGCTGTTTTTT
TRBV5-4	TRBJ2-3	TRBD1	-	CASSLEGARTDTQYF	TGTGCCAGCAGCTTGGAGGGGGCGCGAACAGATACGCAGTATTTT
TRBV2	TRBJ1-5	-	-	CASSEVSGQNQPQHF	TGTGCCAGCAGTGAAGTTAGTGGGCAGAATCAGCCCCAGCATTTT
TRBV6-4	TRBJ1-5	TRBD1	-	CAGKTGTGAVYSNQPQHF	TGTGCCGGAAAGACCGGGACAGGGGCGGTATATAGCAATCAGCCCCAGCATTTT
TRBV25-1	TRBJ2-5	TRBD2	-	CASRLAGGETQYF	TGTGCCAGCCGACTAGCGGGGGGTGAGACCCAGTACTTC
TRBV6-6	TRBJ2-2	-	once	CASSEYGELFF	TGTGCCAGCAGTGAGTACGGGGAGCTGTTTTTT
TRBV28	TRBJ1-5	TRBD1	few	CASKGQGIQPQHF	TGTGCCAGCAAGGGACAGGGGATCCAGCCCCAGCATTTT
TRBV5-1	TRBJ1-3	TRBD1	-	CASSLGDRGSGNTIYF	TGCGCCAGCAGCTTGGGGGACAGGGGCTCTGGAAACACCATATATTTT
TRBV18	TRBJ2-2	-	-	CASSQDSSLTNTGELFF	TGTGCCAGCTCTCAGGACAGCTCCCTAACGAACACCGGGGAGCTGTTTTTT
TRBV2	TRBJ1-4	TRBD1	-	CASGMTGHTEKLFF	TGTGCCAGCGGAATGACAGGGCATACTGAGAAACTGTTTTTT
TRBV7-2	TRBJ2-2	-	-	CASSPQNTGELFF	TGTGCCAGCAGCCCCCAGAACACCGGGGAGCTGTTTTTT
TRBV18	TRBJ1-2	TRBD1	-	CASSPGQAYYGYTF	TGTGCCAGCTCACCGGGACAGGCTTACTATGGCTACACCTTC
TRBV28	TRBJ1-2	-	-	CASGGGPSSYGYTF	TGTGCCAGCGGGGGGGGCCCCTCCTCCTATGGCTACACCTTC
TRBV4-3	TRBJ2-7	TRBD2	-	CASSHSSGRDEQYF	TGCGCCAGCAGCCACTCTAGCGGGAGGGACGAGCAGTACTTC
TRBV7-2	TRBJ2-1	TRBD1	-	CASSFGGQPNNEQFF	TGTGCCAGCAGCTTTGGGGGACAGCCTAACAATGAGCAGTTCTTC
TRBV19	TRBJ2-1	TRBD2	-	CASSIWVAGGPSSYNEQFF	TGTGCCAGTAGTATATGGGTAGCGGGAGGCCCCAGCTCCTACAATGAGCAGTTCTTC
TRBV7-9	TRBJ1-6	TRBD1	-	CASGDRARSPLHF	TGTGCCAGCGGAGACAGGGCGCGATCACCCCTCCACTTT
TRBV27	TRBJ1-1	-	-	CASSTGYTEAFF	TGTGCCAGCAGCACGGGGTACACTGAAGCTTTCTTT
TRBV7-2	TRBJ2-6	-	-	CAGGSGANVLTF	TGTGCCGGGGGGTCTGGGGCCAACGTCCTGACTTTC
TRBV30	TRBJ1-4	-	-	CAWQTVDNEKLFF	TGTGCCTGGCAGACAGTGGATAATGAAAAACTGTTTTTT
TRBV7-3	TRBJ2-1	TRBD2	once	CASSRLAGVNEQFF	TGTGCCAGCAGCCGACTAGCGGGAGTCAATGAGCAGTTCTTC
TRBV28	TRBJ2-7	TRBD2	once	CASSFPGGATLYEQYF	TGTGCCAGCAGTTTCCCGGGGGGGGCGACCCTCTACGAGCAGTACTTC
TRBV11-2	TRBJ1-2	-	-	CASSPRSGYTF	TGTGCCAGCAGCCCCCGTAGCGGCTACACCTTC
TRBV7-9	TRBJ2-7	-	-	CASSLRPAEQYF	TGTGCCAGCAGCTTACGCCCCGCGGAGCAGTACTTC
TRBV7-9	TRBJ2-2	TRBD2	-	CASSLGLAGRAGELFF	TGTGCCAGCAGCTTAGGGCTAGCGGGTCGTGCCGGGGAGCTGTTTTTT
TRBV7-2	TRBJ2-3	TRBD2	-	CASTSLAGPSDTQYF	TGTGCCAGCACCTCACTAGCGGGCCCCTCGGATACGCAGTATTTT
TRBV2	TRBJ2-7	-	-	CASSLTPGEQYF	TGTGCCAGCAGCCTCACCCCAGGGGAGCAGTACTTC
TRBV28	TRBJ1-1	-	-	CASSFIRNTEAFF	TGTGCCAGCAGTTTTATCAGGAACACTGAAGCTTTCTTT
TRBV24-1	TRBJ1-1	TRBD1	once	CATSDYWEDRGLGNTEAFF	TGTGCCACCAGTGATTATTGGGAGGACAGGGGATTGGGGAACACTGAAGCTTTCTTT
TRBV11-2	TRBJ2-7	TRBD2	-	CASSSSGTNHEQYF	TGTGCCAGCAGCTCTAGCGGGACTAACCACGAGCAGTACTTC
TRBV6-2/TRBV6-3	TRBJ1-3	-	-	CASSYPGGNTIYF	TGTGCCAGCAGTTACCCCGGTGGAAACACCATATATTTT
TRBV30	TRBJ1-2	TRBD1	-	CAWTGQAVGGYTF	TGTGCCTGGACCGGACAGGCTGTAGGTGGCTACACCTTC
TRBV28	TRBJ2-7	-	-	CASSSPGHGYEQYF	TGTGCCAGCAGTTCTCCGGGACACGGTTACGAGCAGTACTTC
TRBV28	TRBJ1-5	TRBD1	-	CASSLFGTGRLSQPQHF	TGTGCCAGCAGTTTATTTGGGACAGGGAGGCTCAGTCAGCCCCAGCATTTT
TRBV11-3	TRBJ2-3	TRBD2	-	CASSLDSGGTVDTQYF	TGTGCCAGCAGCTTAGATTCGGGGGGTACGGTAGATACGCAGTATTTT
TRBV19	TRBJ1-1	-	-	CASKAVLGTAEAFF	TGTGCCAGTAAGGCAGTTTTAGGTACAGCTGAAGCTTTCTTT
TRBV5-1	TRBJ1-2	-	-	CASSLRTEGYGYTF	TGCGCCAGCAGCCTCCGGACAGAAGGCTATGGCTACACCTTC
TRBV7-2	TRBJ1-4	-	once	CASSFGRGEKLFF	TGTGCCAGCAGCTTTGGGCGGGGGGAAAAACTGTTTTTT
TRBV7-9	TRBJ2-7	TRBD2	once	CASSPRTSGMFYEQYF	TGTGCCAGCAGCCCCCGGACTAGCGGGATGTTCTACGAGCAGTACTTC
TRBV7-3	TRBJ1-6	TRBD1	once	CASSLSDRDNSPLHF	TGTGCCAGCAGCTTATCGGACAGGGATAATTCACCCCTCCACTTT
TRBV3-1/TRBV3-2	TRBJ2-1	TRBD2	-	CASSQQIAGGFFFF	TGTGCCAGCAGCCAACAAATAGCGGGAGGGTTCTTTTTCTTC
TRBV6-2/TRBV6-3	TRBJ2-7	-	-	CASSYSRTGTSYEQYF	TGTGCCAGCAGTTACTCGCGCACAGGGACCTCCTACGAGCAGTACTTC
TRBV28	TRBJ2-2	-	-	CASSLPEGAGELFF	TGTGCCAGCAGTTTACCCGAGGGGGCCGGGGAGCTGTTTTTT
TRBV9	TRBJ2-2	-	once	CASREGHSDTGELFF	TGTGCCAGCCGCGAGGGGCATTCGGACACCGGGGAGCTGTTTTTT
TRBV28	TRBJ1-5	TRBD1	-	CASSIQKQGVGQPQHF	TGTGCCAGCAGTATCCAAAAACAGGGGGTCGGTCAGCCCCAGCATTTT
TRBV19	TRBJ2-1	TRBD2	-	CASSMGPEGLVPNEQFF	TGTGCCAGTAGTATGGGCCCCGAGGGACTAGTGCCCAATGAGCAGTTCTTC
TRBV11-2	TRBJ2-5	-	-	CASSLQETQYF	TGTGCCAGCAGCCTCCAAGAGACCCAGTACTTC
TRBV6-6	TRBJ2-7	TRBD1	-	CASIKPGQVYEQYF	TGTGCCAGCATCAAACCGGGACAGGTCTACGAGCAGTACTTC
TRBV12-1	TRBJ2-1	-	-	CASSSRLLAGVSYNEQFF	TGTGCCAGCAGCTCCAGACTTCTAGCGGGAGTTTCCTACAATGAGCAGTTCTTC
TRBV11-3	TRBJ2-7	TRBD2	-	CASSYYAGGSKSYEQYF	TGTGCCAGCAGCTACTACGCGGGAGGGTCAAAATCCTACGAGCAGTACTTC
TRBV4-3	TRBJ1-5	-	-	CASSQDRGWGQPQHF	TGCGCCAGCAGCCAAGACAGGGGCTGGGGTCAGCCCCAGCATTTT
TRBV5-1	TRBJ2-1	TRBD2	-	CASDSTGTSGGSEQFF	TGCGCCAGCGACAGCACCGGGACTAGCGGGGGGAGTGAGCAGTTCTTC
TRBV4-1	TRBJ1-1	TRBD1	-	CASSPTGVNTEAFF	TGCGCCAGCAGCCCGACAGGGGTGAACACTGAAGCTTTCTTT